A single sample is the source of the 27 T cell receptor beta chains below, sequenced in a study of technical replicates of blood from several donors. Method: immunoSEQ multiplex PCR; TCRdb's copy keeps in-frame clones and lacks some. The table includes some 98,000 clones, approximately 96% detected once. The sample consisted of T cells isolated from PBMCs. Every receptor here comes from a human donor in good health.

J is TRBJ1-1 and V is TRBV9, with 7 bases fitting TRBD1. The germline V gene encodes CDR1 SGDLS and CDR2 YYNGEE. CDR3 size: 15 residues. The V and J ends lost 4 bases and 5 bases, in that order; junction bases with no gene match: 11. In nucleotides, the CDR3 is TGTGCCAGCAGCCCCCGCTTGACAGGGAAAACTGAAGCTTTCTTT. This translates into CASSPRLTGKTEAFF.

The sample holds one count of this clone. The chain couples TRBV7-2 to TRBJ2-7; 12 bases match TRBD2. The ends lost 5 bases at V and 5 bases at J; junction bases unmatched: 4. CDR1 and CDR2 (germline): SGHTA, FQGNSA. This CDR3 spans 14 amino acids. The CDR3 is CASSEGLAGNEQYF. The CDR3 coding sequence is TGTGCCAGCAGCGAAGGACTAGCGGGGAACGAGCAGTACTTC.

The chain links TRBV27 to TRBJ1-2, with 10 bases lining up with TRBD1. Trimming removed 3 bases from V and 4 bases from J; junction bases left unmatched: 5. The germline gives CDR1 MNHEY, CDR2 SMNVEV (reference sequence). The CDR3 is made up of 15 amino acids. The CDR3 region is CASSFKDRGIYGYTF. In nucleotides, the CDR3 is TGTGCCAGCAGTTTTAAGGACAGGGGGATCTATGGCTACACCTTC.

The chain has TRBV6-5 and TRBJ2-1; TRBD1 agrees at 8 bases. Germline V gene lookup returns CDR1 MNHEY and CDR2 SVGAGI. There are 15 residues in the CDR3. V gave up 11 bases and J gave up 8 bases; unmatched junction bases: 17. CDR3 DNA sequence: TGTGCCGCGAGACATTCCGGGACAGGAAGGGATGAGCAGTTCTTC. As protein: CAARHSGTGRDEQFF.

V usage is TRBV19 and J usage is TRBJ2-2; TRBD1 matches 7 bases. Germline V gene sequence: CDR1 LNHDA, CDR2 SQIVND (reference sequence). V lost 5 bases to trimming and J lost 2 bases; unmatched junction nucleotides: 11. The CDR3 covers 17 residues. The CDR3 spells CASSLTRQGINTGELFF. CDR3 in DNA: TGTGCCAGTAGTCTAACCCGACAGGGTATTAACACCGGGGAGCTGTTTTTT.

This clone is a singleton in its sample. J is TRBJ2-7 and V is TRBV11-2; a possible D gene is TRBD1 (6 bases). V was clipped by 3 bases and J by 2 bases, with 17 bases between them. CDR3 length equals 16 residues. From germline, CDR1 is SGHAT and CDR2 FQNNGV. The CDR3 loop is CASSLSQGPITYEQYF. The CDR3 DNA sequence: TGTGCCAGCAGCTTGTCACAGGGACCCATTACCTACGAGCAGTACTTC.

The chain has TRBV11-2 and TRBJ1-1; D ambiguous. Germline CDR1 SGHAT, CDR2 FQNNGV. Trimming removed 1 base from V and 1 base from J, with 4 bases in between. The CDR3 is 13 residues long. The chain's CDR3 is CASSLGQNTEAFF. The CDR3 nucleotides read TGTGCCAGCAGCTTAGGGCAGAACACTGAAGCTTTCTTT.

The rearrangement uses TRBV27 and TRBJ1-3, with D maybe TRBD1 (6 bases). V was shortened by 8 bases and J by 4 bases, with 15 bases between the two germline ends. Per the germline V gene, CDR1 is MNHEY and CDR2 is SMNVEV (reference sequence). The CDR3 runs 14 residues. CDR3 region: CASSNRVRGNTIYF. The CDR3 DNA sequence: TGTGCCAGCTCAAACAGGGTACGGGGAAACACCATATATTTT.

The table lists this clone with a count of one. The chain recombines TRBV6-4 with TRBJ2-3; D remains ambiguous. The germline V and J ends were trimmed by 6 bases and 0 bases, with 7 bases remaining between them. The CDR3 is 13 amino acids. Germline CDR1 is MRHNA and CDR2 is SNTAGT. The CDR3 DNA reads TGTGCCAGCAGCCGGTTGAGCACAGATACGCAGTATTTT. This encodes CASSRLSTDTQYF.

CDR3 sequence reads: CATSRRYGRADYEQYF. CDR3 nucleotide sequence: TGTGCCACCAGCAGACGATACGGGAGGGCCGACTACGAGCAGTACTTC. The J gene is TRBJ2-7, the V gene TRBV15; 8 bases agree with TRBD2. The CDR3 has 16 amino acids. Germline CDR1 LNHNV, CDR2 YYDKDF (reference sequence). V lost 2 bases and J lost 3; bases outside the gene matches: 9.

The CDR3 region is CASSSTTGINYEQYF. CDR3 coding DNA: TGTGCCAGCAGCTCGACGACAGGGATTAACTACGAGCAGTACTTC. V usage is TRBV11-2 and J usage is TRBJ2-7; 7 positions match TRBD1. Unmatched junction bases numbered 9, after V lost 4 bases and J lost 3 bases. The germline V gene has CDR1 SGHAT and CDR2 FQNNGV. The CDR3 sequence is 15 residues long.

This chain uses TRBV9 with TRBJ2-2; 10 nucleotides line up with TRBD1. Germline V gives CDR1 SGDLS, CDR2 YYNGEE. Trimming took 3 bases from V and 4 from J; bases not matched to a gene: 21. The length of the CDR3 is 21 residues. CDR3 coding DNA: TGTGCCAGCAGCGCAAGGGGGACAGGGGACGACCTCTCGAGAGGCACCGGGGAGCTGTTTTTT. Residues: CASSARGTGDDLSRGTGELFF. The whole variable domain, filled in from reference TRBV9 and TRBJ2-2, reads DSGVTQTPKHLITATGQRVTLRCSPRSGDLSVYWYQQSLDQGLQFLIQYYNGEERAKGNILERFSAQQFPDLHSELNLSSLELGDSALYFCASSARGTGDDLSRGTGELFFGEGSRLTVL.

The rearrangement joins TRBV14 to TRBJ2-2; 9 nucleotides agree with TRBD2. CDR3 length: 20 residues. V lost 0 bases to trimming and J lost 4 bases; unmatched junction nucleotides: 15. The germline CDR1 and CDR2 sequences are SGHDN and FVKESK. CDR3 in amino acids: CASSQERWLAGRQVTGELFF. The CDR3 nucleotides are TGTGCCAGCAGCCAAGAACGATGGCTAGCGGGGAGACAGGTCACCGGGGAGCTGTTTTTT.

This clone was detected only once. The rearrangement links TRBV15 to TRBJ1-1; 8 bases are shared with TRBD1. The germline gives CDR1 LNHNV, CDR2 YYDKDF (reference sequence). The trim removed 3 bases at V and 5 bases at J, leaving 11 bases unmatched. The CDR3 length is 16 residues. In nucleotides, the CDR3 is TGTGCCACCAGCAGGTCTGAAGGACAGGGACAAACTGAAGCTTTCTTT. Protein: CATSRSEGQGQTEAFF.

This chain links TRBV10-3 with TRBJ1-3; 7 bases agree with TRBD1. V lost 10 bases to trimming and J lost 2 bases; unmatched junction nucleotides: 2. Germline V lookup: CDR1 ENHRY, CDR2 SYGVKD. This CDR3 contains 12 residues. The CDR3 DNA reads TGTGCCACCGGGACAGCTGGAAACACCATATATTTT. This gives the protein CATGTAGNTIYF.

This chain's CDR3 is CASSVGAGTNTGELFF. In nucleotides, the CDR3 is TGTGCCAGCAGCGTTGGGGCGGGGACGAACACCGGGGAGCTGTTTTTT. The chain has TRBV9 and TRBJ2-2; TRBD2 is a possible D gene (6 bases). This CDR3 has 16 amino acids. Germline loops: CDR1 SGDLS, CDR2 YYNGEE. The V end lost 2 bases, the J end lost 0 bases, and 11 bases lay between the germline ends.

This rearrangement joins TRBV4-2 to TRBJ2-2; D is ambiguous. Trimming shortened V by 1 base and J by 8 bases, and 8 bases separated the two germline ends. CDR3 size: 13 residues. The germline CDR1 and CDR2 sequences are LGHNA and YNFKEQ. CDR3 nucleotide sequence: TGTGCCAGCAGCCAAGCCTCCTTGGGGGAGCTGTTTTTT. Translating it yields CASSQASLGELFF.

The chain combines TRBV9 with TRBJ2-3; D perhaps matches TRBD2 (6 bases). The CDR3 is 16 residues long. Germline assignment: CDR1 SGDLS and CDR2 YYNGEE. Trimming removed 1 base at V and 4 bases at J, with 16 bases between. DNA for the CDR3: TGTGCCAGCAGCGTACGGCAATACTCTAGCGCAGATACGCAGTATTTT. Its translation: CASSVRQYSSADTQYF.

This clone was seen a single time. The CDR3 is CASSSRGTDTGELFF. CDR3 nucleotide sequence: TGTGCCAGTAGTTCTCGGGGGACAGACACCGGGGAGCTGTTTTTT. The chain links TRBV19 to TRBJ2-2; D is possibly TRBD1 (7 bases). This CDR3 has 15 amino acids. The germline CDR1 and CDR2 sequences are LNHDA and SQIVND (reference sequence). V lost 5 bases and J lost 3, with 13 bases in between. Filled out from reference TRBV19 and TRBJ2-2, the complete variable domain reads DGGITQSPKYLFRKEGQNVTLSCEQNLNHDAMYWYRQDPGQGLRLIYYSQIVNDFQKGDIAEGYSVSREKKESFPLTVTSAQKNPTAFYLCASSSRGTDTGELFFGEGSRLTVL.

CDR3 nucleotide sequence: TGCGCCAGCAGCTTGTTGGCAGGGGGCATTTACTATGGCTACACCTTC. Translated, it gives CASSLLAGGIYYGYTF. The chain has TRBV5-1 and TRBJ1-2; TRBD1 aligns across 8 bases. CDR3 length: 16 residues. Germline V gene sequence: CDR1 SGHRS, CDR2 YFSETQ. J gave up 3 bases and V 1 base, and 8 bases lay outside the gene matches.

The chain recombines TRBV10-3 with TRBJ1-1; D gene ambiguous. V lost 3 bases, J lost 1 base, and 12 bases lay in between. This CDR3 spans 15 amino acids. Germline CDR1 and CDR2: ENHRY and SYGVKD. CDR3 sequence (DNA): TGTGCCATCAGTGACCACGGACGGGAGAACACTGAAGCTTTCTTT. It encodes CAISDHGRENTEAFF.

This sequence joins TRBV7-9 and TRBJ1-2; tentatively, D is TRBD1 (5 bases). The V gene's germline CDR1 is SEHNR and CDR2 FQNEAQ (reference sequence). There are 14 residues in the CDR3. The V end lost 1 base, the J end lost 4 bases, and 10 bases lay between the germline ends. In DNA form, the CDR3 reads TGTGCCAGCAGCTTAGAAGGGGAACCCTATGGCTACACCTTC. Translating it yields CASSLEGEPYGYTF.

The J gene is TRBJ2-3, the V gene TRBV14; TRBD1 is a possible D gene (5 bases). The CDR3 contains 12 residues. Germline V gives CDR1 SGHDN, CDR2 FVKESK. V dropped 4 bases and J dropped 6 bases, with 8 bases sitting between them. CDR3 in amino acids: CASSRAGDTQYF. The CDR3 coding sequence is TGTGCCAGCAGCCGAGCAGGGGATACGCAGTATTTT.

The chain is built from TRBV5-1 and TRBJ1-5, with a tentative D call TRBD1 (5 bases). Germline V lookup: CDR1 SGHRS, CDR2 YFSETQ. The ends were cut back, 3 bases at V and 3 bases at J, with 7 bases in the middle. This CDR3 spans 13 amino acids. CDR3 bases: TGCGCCAGCAGCTGGGGGGACAATCAGCCCCAGCATTTT. This sequence encodes CASSWGDNQPQHF.

The chain combines TRBV2 with TRBJ2-7; D possibly corresponds to TRBD2 (5 bases). The CDR3 extends over 14 amino acids. Trimming took off 7 bases at V and 0 bases at J, with 13 bases between the two ends. Looked up from germline, CDR1 is SNHLY and CDR2 is FYNNEI. The CDR3: CASMGRDFSYEQYF. The CDR3 DNA is TGTGCCAGCATGGGGAGAGATTTCTCCTACGAGCAGTACTTC.

The genes are TRBV19 and TRBJ2-5; 11 bases are a match to TRBD2. V was pared by 3 bases and J by 1 base, with 4 bases of the junction left unmatched. CDR3 length: 16 residues. The V gene's germline CDR1 is LNHDA and CDR2 SQIVND (reference sequence). CDR3 loop: CASSILAGGRQETQYF. DNA of the CDR3: TGTGCCAGTAGTATTTTAGCGGGGGGGCGCCAAGAGACCCAGTACTTC.

The gene calls are TRBV6-6 and TRBJ1-6, with a weak D call TRBD1 (6 bases). Trimming pared 7 bases from V and 4 bases from J, leaving 17 bases between. The CDR3 sequence is 16 residues long. In germline, CDR1 is MNHNY, CDR2 SVGAGI (reference sequence). The CDR3 bases are TGTGCCAGCACTTCCCGTAGAGGGGGATATAATTCACCCCTCCACTTT. It yields the protein CASTSRRGGYNSPLHF.